Listed here are 25 T cell receptor beta chains from one sample, sequenced in a study of CD8 T cells in Susac syndrome. Random hexamers were used to reverse transcribe an amount of roughly 0.5 to 1 ug RNA. In TCRdb, the immunoSEQ multiplex PCR reads were re-called with MiXCR into one record per CDR3 protein. The repertoire holds around 200,000 distinct CDR3 sequences, nearly 97% seen once, with approximately 0.09% in the top ten. Sequenced sample: CD4+ T cells from PBMCs. The receptors were gathered from a human donor with multiple sclerosis.

This clonotype came up once. V gene TRBV9 combines with J gene TRBJ2-5; D is ambiguous. V was clipped by 3 bases and J by 2 bases, with 11 bases between them. There are 14 residues in the CDR3. Germline values: CDR1 SGDLS, CDR2 YYNGEE. CDR3 residues: CASSAEGWQETQYF. The CDR3 DNA reads as TGTGCCAGCAGCGCCGAAGGATGGCAAGAGACCCAGTACTTC.

This chain links TRBV30 with TRBJ1-2; 7 nucleotides match TRBD1. The germline V gene has CDR1 GTSNPN and CDR2 SVGIG (reference sequence). V was pared by 0 bases and J by 8 bases, with 9 bases of the junction left unmatched. CDR3 size: 14 residues. CDR3 loop: CAWSVNRGTVGYTF. CDR3 sequence (DNA): TGTGCCTGGAGTGTAAACAGGGGAACGGTCGGCTACACCTTC.

The V and J genes are TRBV29-1 and TRBJ2-3; 7 nucleotides match TRBD1. The junction had 16 bases not matched to a gene; V was cut back by 7 bases and J by 0 bases. Germline V gene sequence: CDR1 SQVTM, CDR2 ANQGSEA. This CDR3 has 17 amino acids. The CDR3 region is CSACTGALPFSTDTQYF. DNA of the CDR3: TGCAGCGCCTGCACAGGGGCCTTACCCTTTAGCACAGATACGCAGTATTTT.

V and J are TRBV12-3 or TRBV12-4 and TRBJ2-1; a weak D match, TRBD1 (6 bases). CDR3 length: 14 residues. The germline V and J ends were trimmed by 5 bases and 4 bases, with 12 bases remaining between them. In DNA, the CDR3 is TGTGCCAGCAGTCTGACAGGAGTGTACAATGAGCAGTTCTTC. Translated, it gives CASSLTGVYNEQFF.

This rearrangement joins TRBV19 to TRBJ2-7, with 14 bases identical to TRBD2. This CDR3 spans 18 amino acids. Germline V gives CDR1 LNHDA, CDR2 SQIVND (reference sequence). The V segment lost 6 bases and the J segment 0 bases; nucleotides outside the gene matches: 10. CDR3 protein: CASSRRLAGGLSSYEQYF. The CDR3 DNA reads TGTGCCAGTAGCCGCCGACTAGCGGGGGGGCTTAGCTCCTACGAGCAGTACTTC.

The chain recombines TRBV5-1 with TRBJ2-1; D unclear. This CDR3 region has 15 residues. V lost 0 bases and J lost 1, with 8 bases in between. Germline loops: CDR1 SGHRS, CDR2 YFSETQ. This CDR3 is CASSLEAESYNEQFF. CDR3 nucleotide sequence: TGCGCCAGCAGCTTGGAGGCAGAATCCTACAATGAGCAGTTCTTC.

The V and J genes are TRBV12-3 or TRBV12-4 and TRBJ1-2; 12 bases are shared with TRBD1. V dropped 5 bases and J dropped 6; count of bases not matched to a gene: 10. This CDR3 contains 16 residues. The CDR3 sequence is CASSPTGTGGRDGYTF. The CDR3 nucleotides read TGTGCCAGCAGTCCCACCGGGACAGGGGGCAGGGATGGCTACACCTTC.

V usage is TRBV20-1 and J usage is TRBJ2-7, with D possibly TRBD1 on 6 matching bases. The germline V gene has CDR1 DFQATT and CDR2 SNEGSKA (reference sequence). Trimming pared 3 bases from V and 7 bases from J, leaving 13 bases between. The CDR3 contains 12 residues. Here the CDR3 reads CSASTGLWEQYF. For the CDR3, the DNA is TGCAGTGCTAGTACAGGGTTGTGGGAGCAGTACTTC.

The chain carries TRBV25-1 and TRBJ2-3; D remains unclear. Germline V CDR1 and CDR2: MGHDK, SYGVNS. CDR3 length: 12 amino acids. The V and J ends lost 4 bases and 5 bases respectively, with 7 bases between them. The CDR3, as DNA: TGTGCCAGCAGTGGTGTGCAAGATACGCAGTATTTT. Residues: CASSGVQDTQYF.

V and J are TRBV30 and TRBJ2-4; D tentatively reads TRBD1 or TRBD2 (5 bases each). The V and J ends lost 5 bases and 0 bases respectively, with 11 bases between them. Germline assignment: CDR1 GTSNPN and CDR2 SVGIG (reference sequence). CDR3 size: 14 residues. The CDR3 DNA sequence: TGTGCCTGGGAGTCCGGGACAGCCAAAAACATTCAGTACTTC. Translation: CAWESGTAKNIQYF.

This rearrangement joins TRBV6-5 to TRBJ1-1; TRBD1 matches at 7 bases. Germline CDR1 reads MNHEY; CDR2 reads SVGAGI. The CDR3 is 14 amino acids. V shed 6 bases, J shed 1 base, and the junction held 5 bases outside the gene matches. DNA for the CDR3: TGTGCCAGCAGCACGGGACAGAGGAACACTGAAGCTTTCTTT. It specifies CASSTGQRNTEAFF.

The CDR3: CASSLVGGELFF. In DNA, the CDR3 is TGTGCCAGCAGCTTGGTAGGCGGGGAGCTGTTTTTT. The chain uses TRBV5-4 and TRBJ2-2; the D is unclear. CDR3 length equals 12 residues. V was trimmed by 0 bases and J by 7 bases, leaving 4 bases between them. Germline values: CDR1 SGHNT, CDR2 YYREEE (reference sequence).

This clonotype was picked up one time. The chain's CDR3 is CSARATTRLIYEQYF. The CDR3 bases are TGCAGTGCTAGAGCCACAACAAGACTGATCTACGAGCAGTACTTC. The chain uses TRBV20-1 and TRBJ2-7; D ambiguous. Germline-derived CDR1 and CDR2 are DFQATT and SNEGSKA (reference sequence). Between the trimmed V and J ends, which lost 1 base and 3 bases, there was a span of 16 bases. The CDR3 is made up of 15 amino acids.

The CDR3 bases are TGCAGTGCTAGTGGGGGGCGAGGGTTCTACGAGCAGTACTTC. This codes for CSASGGRGFYEQYF. The chain couples TRBV20-1 to TRBJ2-7, with D possibly called TRBD1 or TRBD2 (6 bases each). This CDR3 is 14 amino acids long. V was pared by 3 bases and J by 3 bases, with 15 bases between. CDR1 and CDR2 (germline): DFQATT, SNEGSKA (reference sequence).

In its sample, this clonotype was seen once. The chain carries TRBV18 and TRBJ2-1; 11 bases map to TRBD2. This CDR3 spans 16 amino acids. CDR1 KGHSH and CDR2 LQKENI come from the germline V gene. The J segment lost 5 bases and the V segment lost 3 bases, leaving 6 bases of the junction unmatched. CDR3 DNA: TGTGCCAGCTCACCCGGGACTAGCGGCCCCAACAATGAGCAGTTCTTC. Its protein product is CASSPGTSGPNNEQFF.

The rearrangement uses TRBV30 and TRBJ2-7; the D gene could be TRBD1 or TRBD2 (5 bases each). Germline V gene sequence: CDR1 GTSNPN, CDR2 SVGIG (reference sequence). This CDR3 is 15 amino acids long. Trimming took off 4 bases at V and 6 bases at J, with 22 bases between the two ends. The CDR3: CAWTPPGASPIEQYF. The DNA for the CDR3 is TGTGCCTGGACCCCCCCCGGGGCCTCCCCGATCGAGCAGTACTTC.

In nucleotides, the CDR3 is TGTGCCAGCAGCGTAGGCCTTACTAATGAGCAGTTCTTC. Translating it yields CASSVGLTNEQFF. The V and J genes are TRBV9 and TRBJ2-1; no reliable D call. V was shortened by 0 bases and J by 7 bases, with 8 bases between the two germline ends. Per the germline V gene, CDR1 is SGDLS and CDR2 is YYNGEE. CDR3 length: 13 residues.

Only one count was recorded for this clonotype. The V call is TRBV23-1, the J call TRBJ2-7, with D perhaps assigned TRBD1 or TRBD2 (5 bases each). TRBV23-1 is identified as an open reading frame with a role that is uncertain. The CDR3 totals 14 residues. Trimming stripped 10 bases from V and 2 bases from J, with 18 bases between. In nucleotides, the CDR3 is TGCGCCAATTCCCCCGGGACGGTGGCCTACGAGCAGTACTTC. It specifies CANSPGTVAYEQYF.

This clonotype was recorded once. This rearrangement joins TRBV12-3 or TRBV12-4 to TRBJ1-5; D is uncertain. V was clipped by 1 base and J by 3 bases, with 13 bases between them. The CDR3 runs to 16 residues. CDR3: CASSLGLSPNNQPQHF. CDR3 nucleotides: TGTGCCAGCAGTTTAGGATTAAGCCCCAACAATCAGCCCCAGCATTTT.

This chain uses TRBV7-9 with TRBJ2-7; D remains ambiguous. In germline, CDR1 is SEHNR, CDR2 FQNEAQ (reference sequence). This CDR3 region has 11 residues. Trimming pared 6 bases from V and 6 bases from J, leaving 9 bases between. The CDR3 protein is CASSQIPEQYF. CDR3 bases: TGTGCCAGCAGTCAAATCCCCGAGCAGTACTTC.

The V gene is TRBV15, the J gene TRBJ2-1; no clear D. Germline CDR1 reads LNHNV; CDR2 reads YYDKDF (reference sequence). V lost 0 bases and J 5 bases, leaving 8 bases between the germline ends. The CDR3 runs 14 residues. The CDR3 DNA is TGTGCCACCAGCAGAGATGGTGTCCACAATGAGCAGTTCTTC. Its translation is CATSRDGVHNEQFF.

The count of this clonotype is one. The chain carries TRBV29-1 and TRBJ1-4; D is unresolved. The ends were cut back, 7 bases at V and 2 bases at J, with 8 bases in the middle. Per the germline V gene, CDR1 is SQVTM and CDR2 is ANQGSEA. The length of the CDR3 is 12 residues. The CDR3 sequence: CSGSATNEKLFF. In DNA, the CDR3 is TGCAGCGGTTCAGCGACTAATGAAAAACTGTTTTTT.

The chain couples TRBV6-2 or TRBV6-3 to TRBJ2-7; 10 bases are a match to TRBD2. The CDR3 length is 13 residues. Germline V gene lookup returns CDR1 MNHEY and CDR2 SVGEGT. Unmatched junction bases numbered 6, after V lost 0 bases and J lost 13 bases. As DNA, the CDR3 is TGTGCCAGCAGTTACTCGAGTAGCGGGGGGCCCTACTTC. It is translated as CASSYSSSGGPYF.

The gene calls are TRBV5-4 and TRBJ1-1; TRBD1 matches 8 bases. In germline, CDR1 is SGHNT, CDR2 YYREEE (reference sequence). V was pared by 3 bases and J by 1 base, with 8 bases of the junction left unmatched. The length of the CDR3 is 16 residues. CDR3 bases: TGTGCCAGCAGCTGGGGAGGACAGGGTCAGAACACTGAAGCTTTCTTT. Its protein product is CASSWGGQGQNTEAFF.

This chain uses TRBV19 with TRBJ2-5; 8 bases map to TRBD1. J was trimmed by 4 bases and V by 5 bases; bases with no gene match: 0. This CDR3 comprises 12 residues. Germline V lookup: CDR1 LNHDA, CDR2 SQIVND (reference sequence). The CDR3 DNA reads TGTGCCAGTAGTGACAGGGGAGAGACCCAGTACTTC. Amino acid sequence: CASSDRGETQYF. Looking up the rest from reference TRBV19 and TRBJ2-5 gives the full variable domain: DGGITQSPKYLFRKEGQNVTLSCEQNLNHDAMYWYRQDPGQGLRLIYYSQIVNDFQKGDIAEGYSVSREKKESFPLTVTSAQKNPTAFYLCASSDRGETQYFGPGTRLLVL.